Following are 28 T cell receptor beta chains from one sample sequenced in a study of identical twins. A single record per CDR3 protein comes from TCRdb applying MiXCR to the 5' RACE reads. The repertoire holds about 700,000 distinct CDR3 sequences, with less than 7% as singletons. Material for sequencing was naive T cells sorted from blood. Source of these receptors: a man aged 18 to 30 in good health.

This clonotype has a handful of counts. This chain uses TRBV6-2 or TRBV6-3 with TRBJ2-1, with D maybe TRBD1 (6 bases). V was pared by 7 bases and J by 5 bases, with 18 bases between. This CDR3 region has 15 residues. Germline V gene data show CDR1 as MNHEY and CDR2 as SVGEGT. This CDR3 reads CASTLPRGGNNEQFF. In nucleotides, the CDR3 is TGTGCCAGCACCCTCCCCAGGGGTGGTAACAATGAGCAGTTCTTC.

This clonotype was recorded a few times. CDR3 nucleotide sequence: TGCAGTGCTAGAGGGGGGCTCCCCCTGGCTGATACGCAGTATTTT. Translating gives CSARGGLPLADTQYF. The chain joins TRBV20-1 to TRBJ2-3; maybe TRBD1 (6 bases). The germline V and J ends were trimmed by 1 base and 6 bases, with 17 bases remaining between them. The germline V gene encodes CDR1 DFQATT and CDR2 SNEGSKA (reference sequence). The CDR3 is 15 residues long.

The sample holds many counts of this clonotype. V gene TRBV5-6 combines with J gene TRBJ2-1, with D possibly TRBD1 on 6 matching bases. Deletions cut 7 bases from V and 0 bases from J, with 11 bases between. The CDR3 is 14 residues long. Looked up from germline, CDR1 is SGHDT and CDR2 is YYEEEE. The CDR3 bases are TGTGCCAGCGATACAGGGAGCTCCTACAATGAGCAGTTCTTC. It encodes CASDTGSSYNEQFF.

V gene TRBV30 combines with J gene TRBJ2-5; tentatively, D is TRBD1 or TRBD2 (7 bases each). Per the germline V gene, CDR1 is GTSNPN and CDR2 is SVGIG (reference sequence). The CDR3 runs 14 residues. V gave up 1 base and J gave up 4 bases, with 13 bases separating them. The CDR3 DNA follows: TGTGCCTGGAGTGGGACTAGACAGGGAGAGACCCAGTACTTC. Its translation is CAWSGTRQGETQYF.

V usage is TRBV5-1 and J usage is TRBJ2-3; D uncertain. The CDR3 has 15 amino acids. Germline V lookup: CDR1 SGHRS, CDR2 YFSETQ. Trimming took 1 base from V and 2 from J, leaving 11 bases between them. The CDR3 reads CASSLFFQNTDTQYF. In DNA, the CDR3 is TGCGCCAGCAGCTTGTTTTTTCAAAACACAGATACGCAGTATTTT.

This clonotype was seen more than once but under ten times. The gene calls are TRBV2 and TRBJ2-7, with D uncertain. Germline V gene data show CDR1 as SNHLY and CDR2 as FYNNEI. The CDR3 extends over 13 amino acids. With 6 bases removed from V and 0 bases from J, the gap between germline ends came to 9 bases. Written as DNA, the CDR3 is TGTGCCAGCAGGGCGACTGTCTCCTACGAGCAGTACGTC. It is translated as CASRATVSYEQYV.

In the case of this clonotype: The junction does not match germline at one end; this may be a read error. This chain links TRBV25-1 with TRBJ2-7; no definite D call. This CDR3 contains 13 residues. CDR1 MGHDK and CDR2 SYGVNS come from the germline V gene. CDR3 DNA: TGTGCCAGCTGTGACGGTTCCTCCTGGGAGCAGTACTTC. Amino acid sequence: CASCDGSSWEQYF.

The chain joins TRBV20-1 to TRBJ2-5; 7 bases are a match to TRBD1. Germline V lookup: CDR1 DFQATT, CDR2 SNEGSKA (reference sequence). The V segment lost 1 base and the J segment 7 bases; nucleotides outside the gene matches: 15. The CDR3 runs 16 residues. Here the CDR3 reads CSARAAGTALRGTQYF. The DNA of the CDR3 is TGCAGTGCTAGAGCCGCCGGGACAGCCCTTCGGGGGACCCAGTACTTC.

This clonotype was seen many times. This CDR3 is CATHDQNYGYTF. In DNA form, the CDR3 reads TGTGCCACCCACGACCAAAACTATGGCTACACCTTC. The chain joins TRBV10-3 to TRBJ1-2, with D uncertain. Germline CDR1 is ENHRY and CDR2 is SYGVKD. V gave up 10 bases and J gave up 2 bases, with 11 bases separating them. There are 12 residues in the CDR3.

This clonotype showed up many times. The V and J genes are TRBV20-1 and TRBJ1-2; perhaps TRBD1 as D (5 bases). The CDR3 has 13 amino acids. V lost 3 bases to trimming and J lost 2 bases, with 10 bases between them. The germline V gene has CDR1 DFQATT and CDR2 SNEGSKA (reference sequence). CDR3 coding DNA: TGCAGTGCTAGGGGACGGGACAACTATGGCTACACCTTC. It codes for CSARGRDNYGYTF.

The chain uses TRBV6-2 or TRBV6-3 and TRBJ2-1, with D possibly being TRBD1 (5 bases). This CDR3 contains 13 residues. Germline V gene sequence: CDR1 MNHEY, CDR2 SVGEGT. Trimming pared 1 base from V and 10 bases from J, leaving 11 bases between. The CDR3 sequence is CASSYYLGREQFF. DNA of the CDR3: TGTGCCAGCAGTTACTATCTGGGGCGGGAGCAGTTCTTC.

V is TRBV6-4 and J is TRBJ2-1; weak D call: TRBD1 (5 bases). CDR3 length: 15 residues. The V gene's germline CDR1 is MRHNA and CDR2 SNTAGT. Trimming took off 2 bases at V and 8 bases at J, with 16 bases between the two ends. In nucleotides, the CDR3 is TGTGCCAGCAGTGACGAGGCGGCAATGGGGCATGAGCAGTTCTTC. It codes for CASSDEAAMGHEQFF.

This clonotype turned up a few times. V usage is TRBV12-3 or TRBV12-4 and J usage is TRBJ2-1; perhaps TRBD2 as D (6 bases). The CDR3 contains 14 residues. V lost 7 bases and J lost 5, with 15 bases in between. The CDR3 DNA reads TGTGCCAGCACATCGGGGGAAGGTCACAATGAGCAGTTCTTC. Its protein is CASTSGEGHNEQFF.

V is TRBV5-1 and J is TRBJ2-1, with D uncertain. Germline V gene sequence: CDR1 SGHRS, CDR2 YFSETQ. Deletions cut 6 bases from V and 3 bases from J, with 16 bases between. CDR3 length: 15 amino acids. Here the CDR3 reads CASNLEGWGYNEQFF. DNA of the CDR3: TGCGCCAGCAACTTAGAAGGGTGGGGCTACAATGAGCAGTTCTTC.

The chain couples TRBV25-1 to TRBJ2-1, with 8 bases fitting TRBD2. The CDR3 runs to 16 residues. The trim removed 7 bases at V and 0 bases at J, leaving 8 bases unmatched. Germline V gene data show CDR1 as MGHDK and CDR2 as SYGVNS. Here the CDR3 DNA reads TGTGCCAGCAACCCGGTTGGGACTAGCTCCTACAATGAGCAGTTCTTC. This gives the protein CASNPVGTSSYNEQFF.

This clonotype was recorded at least ten times. The rearrangement uses TRBV4-3 and TRBJ2-7, with 9 bases aligning to TRBD2. V dropped 3 bases and J dropped 3; count of bases not matched to a gene: 6. The length of the CDR3 is 15 residues. Per the germline V gene, CDR1 is LGHNA and CDR2 is YSLEER. The CDR3 loop reads CASSHSGTSSYEQYF. The DNA of the CDR3 is TGCGCCAGCAGCCATAGTGGGACTAGCAGCTACGAGCAGTACTTC.

The CDR3 coding sequence is TGTGCCTGGACCCCAGGACTAGCGGGAGCCGAGCAGTACGTC. It encodes CAWTPGLAGAEQYV. The chain couples TRBV30 to TRBJ2-7; 13 bases map to TRBD2. V lost 4 bases and J lost 6; bases outside the gene matches: 6. Per the germline V gene, CDR1 is GTSNPN and CDR2 is SVGIG (reference sequence). The CDR3 is made up of 14 amino acids.

This clonotype has only a few counts. The genes are TRBV7-9 and TRBJ1-2, with TRBD1 identical over 11 bases. The CDR3 runs 15 residues. Germline V lookup: CDR1 SEHNR, CDR2 FQNEAQ (reference sequence). The V segment lost 3 bases and the J segment 3 bases; nucleotides outside the gene matches: 3. CDR3 nucleotides: TGTGCCAGCAGCTTCCGGACAGGGGGCTACTATGGCTACACCTTC. It encodes CASSFRTGGYYGYTF.

This clonotype was detected only a few times. The chain employs TRBV29-1 and TRBJ2-3, with D perhaps given as TRBD1 or TRBD2 (6 bases each). Per the germline V gene, CDR1 is SQVTM and CDR2 is ANQGSEA. The ends were cut back, 1 base at V and 6 bases at J, with 11 bases in the middle. CDR3 length: 13 amino acids. CDR3 sequence (DNA): TGCAGCGTTGAAGGAGGGGGGTCTGATACGCAGTATTTT. Its protein product is CSVEGGGSDTQYF.

This clonotype appeared a few times. The chain couples TRBV5-5 to TRBJ2-7; 9 bases agree with TRBD1. From germline, CDR1 is SGHKS and CDR2 YYEKEE (reference sequence). This CDR3 comprises 14 residues. With 2 bases clipped from V and 3 bases from J, the junction kept 3 bases outside the gene matches. DNA for the CDR3: TGTGCCAGCAGCTTCGGGGACAGGGACTACGAGCAGTACTTC. This gives the protein CASSFGDRDYEQYF.

The genes are TRBV29-1 and TRBJ2-7; 13 nucleotides agree with TRBD2. Trimming took 7 bases from V and 6 from J; bases not matched to a gene: 15. The CDR3 contains 16 residues. Germline-derived CDR1 and CDR2 are SQVTM and ANQGSEA. The CDR3, as DNA: TGCAGCGCTCCGACTAGCGGGAGGTTCCCAGGGTCCGAGCAGTACGTC. Protein product: CSAPTSGRFPGSEQYV.

V is TRBV12-3 or TRBV12-4 and J is TRBJ2-1; no clear D gene. The CDR3 totals 14 residues. Trimming cost V 1 base and J 6 bases, with 10 bases left between them. As DNA, the CDR3 is TGTGCCAGCAGTTTAGACGGAACCCCCAATGAGCAGTTCTTC. Protein product: CASSLDGTPNEQFF.

The CDR3 bases are TGTGCCAGCAGCATTGGACACCGACCAGATACGCAGTATTTT. Its translation is CASSIGHRPDTQYF. The chain has TRBV5-4 and TRBJ2-3; the D gene is possibly TRBD1 (5 bases). This CDR3 has 14 residues. The germline V gene encodes CDR1 SGHNT and CDR2 YYREEE (reference sequence). The V and J ends lost 4 bases and 4 bases respectively, with 13 bases between them.

In its sample, this clonotype was seen many times. This sequence joins TRBV15 and TRBJ1-5; D possibly corresponds to TRBD1 (5 bases). Germline CDR1 reads LNHNV; CDR2 reads YYDKDF (reference sequence). Trimming pared 5 bases from V and 2 bases from J, leaving 10 bases between. The CDR3 is 14 residues long. CDR3 nucleotides: TGTGCCACCAGCCTCAGGGTCGGCAATCAGCCCCAGCATTTT. Residues: CATSLRVGNQPQHF.

J is TRBJ2-2 and V is TRBV12-3 or TRBV12-4; 11 positions match TRBD2. The CDR3 is 17 amino acids. After removal of 6 bases from V and 5 bases from J, the junction contained 11 bases not matched to a gene. This CDR3 reads CASSQGALAGGTGELFF. The CDR3 nucleotides read TGTGCCAGCAGCCAAGGTGCGCTAGCGGGAGGTACCGGGGAGCTGTTTTTT.

This clonotype was seen ten or more times. V is TRBV5-1 and J is TRBJ1-1; 10 nucleotides agree with TRBD1. After removal of 0 bases from V and 4 bases from J, the junction contained 3 bases not matched to a gene. The CDR3 spans 15 residues. In germline, CDR1 is SGHRS, CDR2 YFSETQ. The CDR3 DNA sequence: TGCGCCAGCAGCTTGGGGACAGGGGGGCTCACTGAAGCTTTCTTT. Amino acid sequence: CASSLGTGGLTEAFF.

This clonotype was seen repeatedly, ten times or more. The chain joins TRBV6-1 to TRBJ2-1; a weak D match, TRBD2 (6 bases). The germline gives CDR1 MNHNS, CDR2 SASEGT. The CDR3 spans 14 residues. V dropped 8 bases and J dropped 0 bases, with 11 bases sitting between them. As DNA, the CDR3 is TGTGCCAGCGGGGTCGGGAGCTCCTACAATGAGCAGTTCTTC. Protein product: CASGVGSSYNEQFF.

V gene TRBV24-1 combines with J gene TRBJ2-2; 10 bases are shared with TRBD1. Looked up from germline, CDR1 is KGHDR and CDR2 is SFDVKD. Trimming cost V 4 bases and J 4 bases; bases outside gene matches: 11. CDR3 length: 18 amino acids. The CDR3 spells CATSEPPGQGTGTGELFF. CDR3 DNA: TGTGCCACCAGTGAGCCACCGGGACAGGGGACCGGCACCGGGGAGCTGTTTTTT.